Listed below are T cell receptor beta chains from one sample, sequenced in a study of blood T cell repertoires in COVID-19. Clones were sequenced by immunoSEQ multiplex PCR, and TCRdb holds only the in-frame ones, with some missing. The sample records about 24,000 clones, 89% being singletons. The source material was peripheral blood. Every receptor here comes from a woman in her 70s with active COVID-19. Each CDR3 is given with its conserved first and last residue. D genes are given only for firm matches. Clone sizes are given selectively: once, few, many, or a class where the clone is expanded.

CDR3 protein: CASPEWNTGELFF
CDR3 DNA: TGTGCCAGCCCGGAGTGGAACACCGGGGAGCTGTTTTTT
D gene: -
J gene: TRBJ2-2
V gene: TRBV18
clone size: -

CDR3 protein: CASSQDPRGSNEKLFF
CDR3 DNA: TGCGCCAGCAGCCAAGATCCCAGGGGCTCTAATGAAAAACTGTTTTTT
D gene: -
J gene: TRBJ1-4
V gene: TRBV4-3
clone size: -

CDR3 protein: CASSLDRYEQYF
CDR3 DNA: TGCGCCAGCAGCTTGGACAGGTACGAGCAGTACTTC
D gene: -
J gene: TRBJ2-7
V gene: TRBV5-1
clone size: -

CDR3 protein: CASSYFSGGSYEQYF
CDR3 DNA: TGTGCCAGCAGTTATTTTAGCGGGGGTTCCTACGAGCAGTACTTC
D gene: TRBD2
J gene: TRBJ2-7
V gene: TRBV6-5
clone size: few

CDR3 protein: CASSQDPGGNTIYF
CDR3 DNA: TGCGCCAGCAGCCAAGATCCAGGGGGAAACACCATATATTTT
D gene: -
J gene: TRBJ1-3
V gene: TRBV4-1
clone size: -

CDR3 protein: CASSRPLGAGDYGYTF
CDR3 DNA: TGTGCCAGCAGTCGGCCCCTGGGGGCCGGCGACTATGGCTACACCTTC
D gene: -
J gene: TRBJ1-2
V gene: TRBV6-2/TRBV6-3
clone size: -

CDR3 protein: CATSRGTSGGAGETQYF
CDR3 DNA: TGTGCCACCAGCAGAGGGACTAGCGGGGGGGCCGGAGAGACCCAGTACTTC
D gene: TRBD2
J gene: TRBJ2-5
V gene: TRBV15
clone size: -

CDR3 protein: CASSYGGPGNTIYF
CDR3 DNA: TGTGCCAGCAGTTACGGAGGACCTGGAAACACCATATATTTT
D gene: -
J gene: TRBJ1-3
V gene: TRBV6-5
clone size: few

CDR3 protein: CSVRELAASTDTQYF
CDR3 DNA: TGCAGCGTAAGGGAACTAGCGGCTAGCACAGATACGCAGTATTTT
D gene: TRBD2
J gene: TRBJ2-3
V gene: TRBV29-1
clone size: -

CDR3 protein: CASSPTTSGPYTQYF
CDR3 DNA: TGTGCCAGCAGCCCTACGACTAGCGGTCCATATACGCAGTATTTT
D gene: TRBD2
J gene: TRBJ2-3
V gene: TRBV9
clone size: -

CDR3 protein: CASSLARQGVHGYTF
CDR3 DNA: TGTGCCAGCAGCTTGGCCCGACAGGGGGTACATGGCTACACCTTC
D gene: TRBD1
J gene: TRBJ1-2
V gene: TRBV11-2
clone size: -

CDR3 protein: CAISSTTIHEQYF
CDR3 DNA: TGTGCCATCAGTTCTACCACCATCCACGAGCAGTACTTC
D gene: -
J gene: TRBJ2-7
V gene: TRBV10-3
clone size: -

CDR3 protein: CASSPTGRYQPQHF
CDR3 DNA: TGTGCCAGCTCACCGACAGGGAGGTATCAGCCCCAGCATTTT
D gene: TRBD1
J gene: TRBJ1-5
V gene: TRBV18
clone size: -

CDR3 protein: CASSLVRDSTGTQYF
CDR3 DNA: TGTGCCAGCAGCTTGGTTCGGGACAGCACAGGGACCCAGTACTTC
D gene: TRBD1
J gene: TRBJ2-5
V gene: TRBV5-8
clone size: -

CDR3 protein: CASHRDGQPQHF
CDR3 DNA: TGTGCCAGCCACAGGGACGGACAGCCCCAGCATTTT
D gene: -
J gene: TRBJ1-5
V gene: TRBV2
clone size: -

CDR3 protein: CASSLTGRSYGYTF
CDR3 DNA: TGCGCCAGCAGCCTCACAGGGAGAAGCTATGGCTACACCTTC
D gene: -
J gene: TRBJ1-2
V gene: TRBV5-1
clone size: -

CDR3 protein: CASSPTGLATQYF
CDR3 DNA: TGTGCCAGCAGCCCAACAGGGCTGGCTACGCAGTATTTT
D gene: -
J gene: TRBJ2-3
V gene: TRBV11-1
clone size: -

CDR3 protein: CASSIGTGDGYTF
CDR3 DNA: TGTGCCAGTAGTATAGGGACAGGGGATGGCTACACCTTC
D gene: TRBD1
J gene: TRBJ1-2
V gene: TRBV19
clone size: -

CDR3 protein: CASSKRFDFSTDTQYF
CDR3 DNA: TGTGCCAGCAGCAAGAGGTTTGACTTTAGCACAGATACGCAGTATTTT
D gene: -
J gene: TRBJ2-3
V gene: TRBV13
clone size: -

CDR3 protein: CSASSGTGSGNYGYTF
CDR3 DNA: TGCAGTGCGAGTTCCGGGACAGGGTCTGGTAACTATGGCTACACCTTC
D gene: TRBD1
J gene: TRBJ1-2
V gene: TRBV20-1
clone size: once

CDR3 protein: CASSLQSGQTYNEQFF
CDR3 DNA: TGTGCCAGCAGCTTACAGTCGGGACAGACATACAATGAGCAGTTCTTC
D gene: TRBD1
J gene: TRBJ2-1
V gene: TRBV7-3
clone size: -

CDR3 protein: CASTTLAGGTDTQYF
CDR3 DNA: TGTGCCAGCACCACCTTAGCGGGGGGCACAGATACGCAGTATTTT
D gene: TRBD2
J gene: TRBJ2-3
V gene: TRBV7-2
clone size: -

CDR3 protein: CAISGQGAASYEQYF
CDR3 DNA: TGTGCCATCAGTGGTCAGGGGGCCGCCTCCTACGAGCAGTACTTC
D gene: TRBD1
J gene: TRBJ2-7
V gene: TRBV10-3
clone size: few

CDR3 protein: CASSLELAGGFYEQYF
CDR3 DNA: TGTGCCAGCAGCTTAGAACTAGCGGGGGGGTTCTACGAGCAGTACTTC
D gene: TRBD2
J gene: TRBJ2-7
V gene: TRBV7-8
clone size: -

CDR3 protein: CASNDRGRWGTDTQYF
CDR3 DNA: TGTGCCAGCAACGACAGGGGGCGCTGGGGCACAGATACGCAGTATTTT
D gene: TRBD1
J gene: TRBJ2-3
V gene: TRBV6-7
clone size: -